These 29 T cell receptor beta chains were sequenced from one sample in a study of blood T cell repertoires in COVID-19 (dated by TCRdb to 2018 to 2020). Libraries were built with the immunoSEQ multiplex PCR assay. TCRdb re-hosts the immuneACCESS table, in-frame sequences only. Its copies lack some clones; in the studies checked, an unresolved V gene accounts for under half of them, and the cause for the rest is not known. The sample records approximately 220,000 clones, 80% to 90% of which are singletons. The top ten clones comprise about 10% of the sample. The material sequenced was peripheral blood. The receptors stem from a woman of 80 years or more with acute or convalescent COVID-19.

This clone was seen a few times. The rearrangement uses TRBV28 and TRBJ1-1, with 7 bases lining up with TRBD1. Germline V lookup: CDR1 MDHEN, CDR2 SYDVKM. The V gene end was trimmed by 10 bases and the J gene end by 4 bases; junction bases not matched to a gene: 12. There are 14 residues in the CDR3. This CDR3 is CAIIKQQGGTEAFF. The DNA for the CDR3 is TGTGCCATTATCAAGCAGCAGGGGGGCACTGAAGCTTTCTTT.

This clone was observed a few times. The rearrangement links TRBV25-1 to TRBJ2-3, with a tentative D call TRBD2 (6 bases). Germline V lookup: CDR1 MGHDK, CDR2 SYGVNS. This CDR3 spans 14 amino acids. V was clipped by 3 bases and J by 3 bases, with 10 bases between them. The chain's CDR3 is CASSDPRETDTQYF. Written as DNA, the CDR3 is TGTGCCAGCAGTGACCCCCGGGAGACAGATACGCAGTATTTT.

This chain links TRBV29-1 with TRBJ2-4; 7 bases are a match to TRBD1. The V gene's germline CDR1 is SQVTM and CDR2 ANQGSEA. CDR3 size: 11 residues. Trimming cost V 5 bases and J 12 bases; bases outside gene matches: 7. Here the CDR3 DNA reads TGCAGCGTTCGACAGGGTTTTGATCAGTACTTC. This gives the protein CSVRQGFDQYF.

This clone has ten or more counts. The V call is TRBV12-5, the J call TRBJ2-7, with D perhaps matching TRBD2 (6 bases). Trimming left V 1 base short and J 4 bases short, with 20 bases between. The CDR3 totals 17 residues. Germline lookup yields CDR1 LGHNT and CDR2 FRNRAP. CDR3 sequence reads: CASGLAPLSRGFYEQYF. The CDR3 bases are TGTGCTAGTGGTTTGGCCCCCCTCTCGCGGGGCTTTTACGAGCAGTACTTC.

The chain uses TRBV5-1 and TRBJ1-4, with TRBD1 matching 11 bases. V lost 0 bases to trimming and J lost 7 bases; unmatched junction nucleotides: 5. Germline assignment: CDR1 SGHRS and CDR2 YFSETQ. This CDR3 is built from 16 residues. The CDR3 coding sequence is TGCGCCAGCAGCTTGGGGGACAGGGGGAACTTTGAAAAACTGTTTTTT. Its translation is CASSLGDRGNFEKLFF.

The rearrangement joins TRBV28 to TRBJ1-2; D unclear. V was clipped by 6 bases and J by 8 bases, with 10 bases between them. Looked up from germline, CDR1 is MDHEN and CDR2 is SYDVKM. The CDR3 runs to 11 residues. The CDR3 region is CASRGVGGYTF. CDR3 nucleotides: TGTGCCAGCAGAGGAGTTGGGGGCTACACCTTC.

This clone was seen more than once but under ten times. V gene TRBV11-2 combines with J gene TRBJ1-5, with 10 bases that match TRBD1. CDR3 length: 17 amino acids. V was clipped by 1 base and J by 3 bases; unmatched bases: 6. Germline lookup yields CDR1 SGHAT and CDR2 FQNNGV. CDR3 sequence reads: CASSLGGTGDSNQPQHF. The CDR3 region has the DNA TGTGCCAGCAGCTTAGGAGGGACAGGGGATTCCAATCAGCCCCAGCATTTT.

As for this clone: One end of the junction varies from germline; a read error may be responsible. J is TRBJ2-5 and V is TRBV6-1; 7 bases align to TRBD2. The V gene's germline CDR1 is MNHNS and CDR2 SASEGT. This CDR3 has 13 amino acids. The CDR3 reads CASSESYLAANNF. CDR3 DNA sequence: TGTGCCAGCAGTGAATCCTACCTAGCGGCTAATAACTTC.

The chain uses TRBV6-5 and TRBJ1-6; D gene ambiguous. V was trimmed by 2 bases and J by 9 bases, leaving 11 bases between them. The CDR3 is 14 amino acids. CDR1 MNHEY and CDR2 SVGAGI come from the germline V gene. CDR3 sequence reads: CASSYPEEGSPLHF. DNA for the CDR3: TGTGCCAGCAGTTACCCTGAGGAAGGTTCACCCCTCCACTTT.

The sample holds one count of this clone. The chain links TRBV3-1 (or the pseudogene TRBV3-2) to TRBJ2-2; 8 bases are shared with TRBD2. Trimming at V came to 3 bases and at J to 13 bases, leaving 16 bases not matched to a gene. The CDR3 covers 16 residues. Per germline, CDR1 LGHDT and CDR2 YNNKEL (reference sequence). CDR3 protein: CASSQLSGGPGEGLFF. Here the CDR3 DNA reads TGTGCCAGCAGCCAGTTATCGGGGGGGCCTGGTGAGGGGCTGTTTTTT.

This chain links TRBV29-1 with TRBJ2-7; TRBD1 might be the D (6 bases). The CDR3 is 12 amino acids. The germline V gene encodes CDR1 SQVTM and CDR2 ANQGSEA. V was cut by 7 bases and J by 1 base, with 11 bases left in between. CDR3 DNA sequence: TGCAGCGCATGGACAGCGTCCTACGAGCAGTACTTC. Encoded protein: CSAWTASYEQYF.

The genes are TRBV15 and TRBJ1-1; 7 nucleotides line up with TRBD1. The CDR3 has 15 residues. CDR1 is LNHNV and CDR2 is YYDKDF in the germline V gene (reference sequence). After removal of 3 bases from V and 1 base from J, the junction contained 5 bases not matched to a gene. DNA of the CDR3: TGTGCCACCAGCAGCCGGGACAGCCAGAACACTGAAGCTTTCTTT. It yields the protein CATSSRDSQNTEAFF.

This clone was picked up a small number of times. The genes are TRBV11-3 and TRBJ1-6, with D possibly matching TRBD1 (5 bases). Germline V gene lookup returns CDR1 SGHNT and CDR2 YENEEA. The V gene lost 7 bases and the J gene lost 7 bases, with 11 bases spanning the gap. The CDR3 covers 13 residues. The CDR3 coding sequence is TGTGCCAGCACCGGGCAGGGAAATTCACCCCTCCACTTT. It yields the protein CASTGQGNSPLHF.

Written as DNA, the CDR3 is TGTGCCAGCAGCTTACGTAGTTCCGGGACAGGGAAGGCAGATACGCAGTATTTT. Protein product: CASSLRSSGTGKADTQYF. This chain links TRBV7-3 with TRBJ2-3, with 9 bases aligning to TRBD1. This CDR3 is 18 amino acids long. CDR1 and CDR2 (germline): SGHTA, FQGTGA. Unmatched junction bases numbered 13, after V lost 2 bases and J lost 4 bases.

This sequence joins TRBV10-3 and TRBJ1-3, with D tentatively TRBD1 (5 bases). This CDR3 region has 16 residues. Trimming took off 6 bases at V and 0 bases at J, with 15 bases between the two ends. CDR1 is ENHRY and CDR2 is SYGVKD in the germline V gene. The CDR3: CAIRPAQDLSGNTIYF. The CDR3 coding sequence is TGTGCCATCAGACCCGCACAGGACCTCTCTGGAAACACCATATATTTT.

This chain joins TRBV6-6 and TRBJ1-2; 8 bases align to TRBD1. V lost 6 bases and J lost 7; bases outside the gene matches: 13. The CDR3 covers 15 residues. From germline, CDR1 is MNHNY and CDR2 SVGAGI (reference sequence). The chain's CDR3 is CASSESRGTGGGYTF. CDR3 in DNA: TGTGCCAGCAGCGAGAGCCGAGGGACAGGAGGTGGCTACACCTTC.

The chain recombines TRBV28 with TRBJ2-1; TRBD2 matches at 7 bases. Unmatched junction bases numbered 1, after V lost 2 bases and J lost 6 bases. There are 13 residues in the CDR3. Germline V gene sequence: CDR1 MDHEN, CDR2 SYDVKM. This CDR3 reads CASSLGRGNEQFF. DNA of the CDR3: TGTGCCAGCAGTTTAGGGAGGGGCAATGAGCAGTTCTTC.

This clone was seen only once. The chain recombines TRBV7-2 with TRBJ1-3, with D tentatively TRBD1 (6 bases). Trimming pared 2 bases from V and 2 bases from J, leaving 10 bases between. Germline V CDR1 and CDR2: SGHTA, FQGNSA. The CDR3 consists of 15 residues. CDR3 sequence (DNA): TGTGCCAGCAGCTTACAGGGGCCCCCTGGAAACACCATATATTTT. It specifies CASSLQGPPGNTIYF.

The chain joins TRBV28 to TRBJ2-4, with D hard to call. The V end lost 4 bases, the J end lost 3 bases, and 13 bases lay between the germline ends. Looked up from germline, CDR1 is MDHEN and CDR2 is SYDVKM. This CDR3 is 15 amino acids long. CDR3 protein: CASSSITLGKNIQYF. The CDR3 DNA reads as TGTGCCAGCAGTTCCATCACCCTAGGCAAAAACATTCAGTACTTC.

The chain is built from TRBV9 and TRBJ2-7; 10 bases agree with TRBD1. Germline lookup yields CDR1 SGDLS and CDR2 YYNGEE. V was pared by 2 bases and J by 4 bases, with 3 bases of the junction left unmatched. The CDR3 sequence is 14 residues long. CDR3 coding DNA: TGTGCCAGCAGCGTTACGGGACAGGGGTACGAGCAGTACTTC. It yields the protein CASSVTGQGYEQYF.

The chain combines TRBV9 with TRBJ2-7, with TRBD2 matching over 11 bases. From germline, CDR1 is SGDLS and CDR2 YYNGEE. The V gene end was trimmed by 0 bases and the J gene end by 4 bases; junction bases not matched to a gene: 0. This CDR3 spans 14 amino acids. The CDR3 DNA reads TGTGCCAGCAGCGTAGGGACTAGCGGGTACGAGCAGTACTTC. Encoded protein: CASSVGTSGYEQYF.

The V call is TRBV27, the J call TRBJ1-3; tentatively, D is TRBD1 (5 bases). The CDR3 loop spans 15 amino acids. Trimming stripped 5 bases from V and 2 bases from J, with 13 bases between. Germline CDR1 MNHEY, CDR2 SMNVEV (reference sequence). The CDR3 DNA follows: TGTGCCAGCAGTCGGGACTTCGGGGCTGGAAACACCATATATTTT. Its protein is CASSRDFGAGNTIYF.

V usage is TRBV2 and J usage is TRBJ1-5; 7 bases match TRBD1. This CDR3 is built from 16 residues. Per the germline V gene, CDR1 is SNHLY and CDR2 is FYNNEI. V lost 6 bases to trimming and J lost 6 bases; unmatched junction nucleotides: 14. CDR3: CASRTGMGGPGQPQHF. CDR3 coding DNA: TGTGCCAGCAGGACAGGGATGGGAGGACCCGGTCAGCCCCAGCATTTT.

This rearrangement joins TRBV18 to TRBJ2-7; TRBD2 aligns across 7 bases. Trimming cost V 8 bases and J 5 bases; bases outside gene matches: 6. This CDR3 comprises 12 residues. Germline V gene data show CDR1 as KGHSH and CDR2 as LQKENI. The CDR3 nucleotides read TGTGCCAGCCGCGGGGGAGGCCACGAGCAGTACTTC. Protein sequence: CASRGGGHEQYF. Looking up the rest from reference TRBV18 and TRBJ2-7 gives the full variable domain: NAGVMQNPRHLVRRRGQEARLRCSPMKGHSHVYWYRQLPEEGLKFMVYLQKENIIDESGMPKERFSAEFPKEGPSILRIQQVVRGDSAAYFCASRGGGHEQYFGPGTRLTVT.

This chain joins TRBV4-1 and TRBJ2-1; maybe TRBD2 (5 bases). Germline V gene lookup returns CDR1 MGHRA and CDR2 YSYEKL. Between the trimmed V and J ends, which lost 6 bases and 4 bases, there was a span of 16 bases. The length of the CDR3 is 15 residues. CDR3: CASRPGGQPYNEQFF. Here the CDR3 DNA reads TGCGCCAGCAGGCCGGGCGGGCAGCCATACAATGAGCAGTTCTTC.

The J gene is TRBJ1-2, the V gene TRBV6-4, with 10 bases matching TRBD1. The CDR3 loop spans 15 amino acids. Trimming at V came to 6 bases and at J to 8 bases, leaving 12 bases not matched to a gene. The V gene's germline CDR1 is MRHNA and CDR2 SNTAGT. The CDR3 loop is CASSTGTGAPGGYTF. The CDR3 nucleotides are TGTGCCAGCAGCACCGGGACAGGGGCTCCGGGAGGCTACACCTTC.

This clone was recorded only once. The chain joins TRBV25-1 to TRBJ2-3; D perhaps matches TRBD2 (6 bases). Germline values: CDR1 MGHDK, CDR2 SYGVNS. The CDR3 runs to 16 residues. V lost 1 base to trimming and J lost 2 bases, with 13 bases between them. CDR3 coding DNA: TGTGCCAGCAGTGAATCTCGCGGGGTAAACACAGATACGCAGTATTTT. It is translated as CASSESRGVNTDTQYF.

V is TRBV7-9 and J is TRBJ2-5, with a possible D match to TRBD2 (5 bases). The V end lost 5 bases, the J end lost 5 bases, and 18 bases lay between the germline ends. The CDR3 length is 15 residues. Germline loops: CDR1 SEHNR, CDR2 FQNEAQ (reference sequence). CDR3 sequence: CASSRSEAGPETQYF. CDR3 DNA: TGTGCCAGCAGCCGATCTGAGGCGGGCCCGGAGACCCAGTACTTC.

V is TRBV13 and J is TRBJ1-4; D not certain. The CDR3 length is 16 residues. Germline CDR1 PRHDT, CDR2 FYEKMQ (reference sequence). Deletions cut 5 bases from V and 0 bases from J, with 13 bases between. The CDR3 region has the DNA TGTGCCAGCAGCACTACGACCGTTTCAACTAATGAAAAACTGTTTTTT. It encodes CASSTTTVSTNEKLFF.